The 22 T cell receptor beta chains in this list originate from one sample, sequenced in a study of T cells in Graves' hyperthyroidism and ophthalmopathy (dated by TCRdb to between 2018 and 2020). Libraries were built with multiplex PCR. These reads were obtained on an Illumina HiSeq 2000. Amplification of TCR beta CDR3 regions was carried out from RNA transcripts. The first round of RT-PCR for the TCR CDR3 was performed with the HTBI primer set and the Qiagen OneStep RT-PCR kit. TCRdb reprocessing: public reads trimmed at Q25 with fastp, clones called with MiXCR, in-frame beta chains kept. Rows merge per CDR3 protein into single entries with the most common DNA and genes. The sample table lists fewer than 900,000 distinct CDR3 sequences, about 17% of them with a count of one. Of the sample, under 9.5% falls within the top ten clones. The sample comprised blood. These receptors all stem from a man younger than 35 with Graves' hyperthyroidism.

This clonotype was observed once. The CDR3 reads CASSYQQGGNTIYF. CDR3 bases: TGTGCCAGCAGTTACCAACAGGGGGGAAACACCATATATTTT. The rearrangement uses TRBV6-9 and TRBJ1-3; 7 bases agree with TRBD1. CDR1 is MNHGY and CDR2 is SVAAGI in the germline V gene. The CDR3 contains 14 residues. V lost 3 bases, J lost 4 bases, and 3 bases stayed unmatched.

This clonotype was seen repeatedly, ten times or more. The chain is built from TRBV28 and TRBJ2-7, with D possibly being TRBD1 (5 bases). CDR3 length: 16 residues. The V gene's germline CDR1 is MDHEN and CDR2 SYDVKM. V was trimmed by 5 bases and J by 3 bases, leaving 20 bases between them. The CDR3 is CASSPLYRTTSYEQYF. In nucleotides, the CDR3 is TGTGCCAGCAGTCCCCTCTACAGGACAACCAGCTACGAGCAGTACTTC.

This clonotype was seen a handful of times. The chain is built from TRBV10-3 and TRBJ2-5; 11 nucleotides match TRBD2. The CDR3 sequence is 12 residues long. Germline CDR1 reads ENHRY; CDR2 reads SYGVKD. Unmatched junction bases numbered 0, after V lost 8 bases and J lost 4 bases. The DNA for the CDR3 is TGTGCCATCGGGACTAGCGGAGAGACCCAGTACTTC. This encodes CAIGTSGETQYF.

This clonotype was observed a handful of times. The V and J genes are TRBV20-1 and TRBJ2-2; D gene unclear. The CDR3 is 11 amino acids. V lost 2 bases to trimming and J lost 9 bases, with 7 bases between them. The germline CDR1 and CDR2 sequences are DFQATT and SNEGSKA (reference sequence). CDR3 in DNA: TGCAGTGCTAGAAATATGAGGGAGCTGTTTTTT. Its protein product is CSARNMRELFF.

This clonotype appeared many times. The chain has TRBV6-5 and TRBJ2-7; possible D gene TRBD1, 5 bases. Trimming left V 6 bases short and J 0 bases short, with 15 bases between. The germline CDR1 and CDR2 sequences are MNHEY and SVGAGI. This CDR3 has 15 residues. CDR3 DNA sequence: TGTGCCAGCAGAAAACAGGAAAGGAGCTCCTACGAGCAGTACTTC. This sequence encodes CASRKQERSSYEQYF.

This clonotype was recorded a few times. V and J are TRBV11-2 and TRBJ2-7; the D gene is possibly TRBD1 (5 bases). V gave up 0 bases and J gave up 2 bases, with 11 bases separating them. The CDR3 has 15 amino acids. The V gene's germline CDR1 is SGHAT and CDR2 FQNNGV. The CDR3: CASSLEGALTYEQYF. The DNA for the CDR3 is TGTGCCAGCAGCTTAGAAGGGGCCCTCACCTACGAGCAGTACTTC.

The CDR3 DNA sequence: TGTGCCAGTAGCCTAAAAAACCTACAGGTCCTCGGTGAAAAACTGTTTTTT. Amino acids: CASSLKNLQVLGEKLFF. The rearrangement joins TRBV19 to TRBJ1-4; D may be TRBD1 (5 bases). The germline V and J ends were trimmed by 6 bases and 7 bases, with 24 bases remaining between them. The CDR3 has 17 amino acids. Per the germline V gene, CDR1 is LNHDA and CDR2 is SQIVND (reference sequence).

This clonotype was seen repeatedly, ten times or more. V gene TRBV20-1 combines with J gene TRBJ2-5; D is possibly TRBD2 (6 bases). In germline, CDR1 is DFQATT, CDR2 SNEGSKA (reference sequence). This CDR3 is built from 15 residues. Deletions cut 3 bases from V and 5 bases from J, with 19 bases between. The CDR3 sequence: CSARGLGTREETQYF. The CDR3 region has the DNA TGCAGTGCTAGGGGTTTAGGGACTCGCGAGGAGACCCAGTACTTC.

For this clonotype: A much larger clonotype is one base distant, so this may be a read error. The rearrangement joins TRBV3-1 to TRBJ2-3; a possible D gene is TRBD2 (5 bases). Germline assignment: CDR1 LGHDT and CDR2 YNNKEL (reference sequence). The CDR3 length is 16 residues. Here the CDR3 reads CGSSDYTRVGTDTQYF. CDR3 nucleotide sequence: TGTGGCAGCAGCGACTATACTAGAGTTGGAACAGATACGCAGTATTTT.

At least ten counts were recorded for this clonotype. The DNA of the CDR3 is TGTGCCAGCAGGATCAACCGAGGGCGGGAGGGCGGCAATGAGCAGTTCTTC. Protein: CASRINRGREGGNEQFF. The chain combines TRBV7-9 with TRBJ2-1; 9 positions agree with TRBD2. The trim removed 6 bases at V and 6 bases at J, leaving 15 bases unmatched. Germline values: CDR1 SEHNR, CDR2 FQNEAQ (reference sequence). This CDR3 spans 17 amino acids.

This clonotype was counted many times. This chain links TRBV2 with TRBJ1-5; D unclear. This CDR3 contains 13 residues. Trimming cost V 3 bases and J 7 bases, with 10 bases left between them. Germline V lookup: CDR1 SNHLY, CDR2 FYNNEI. The DNA of the CDR3 is TGTGCCAGCAGTGACGATCCGGGGCAGCCCCAGCATTTT. Residues: CASSDDPGQPQHF.

This chain uses TRBV7-6 with TRBJ1-5; D is perhaps TRBD1 (5 bases). V lost 5 bases, J lost 10 bases, and 15 bases lay in between. The CDR3 totals 13 residues. Germline loops: CDR1 SGHVS, CDR2 FNYEAQ. Written as DNA, the CDR3 is TGTGCCAGCAGCCTGGACAACCTAGGACCCCAGCATTTT. Amino acids: CASSLDNLGPQHF. The full variable domain, completed using reference TRBV7-6 and TRBJ1-5, is GAGVSQSPRYKVTKRGQDVALRCDPISGHVSLYWYRQALGQGPEFLTYFNYEAQQDKSGLPNDRFSAERPEGSISTLTIQRTEQRDSAMYRCASSLDNLGPQHFGDGTRLSIL.

This clonotype was observed at least ten times. This sequence joins TRBV20-1 and TRBJ2-7; 12 nucleotides agree with TRBD2. The J segment lost 5 bases and the V segment lost 5 bases, leaving 16 bases of the junction unmatched. Germline V gene sequence: CDR1 DFQATT, CDR2 SNEGSKA (reference sequence). There are 17 residues in the CDR3. CDR3 amino acids: CSAGPRPTSGSFHEQYF. The CDR3 nucleotides are TGCAGTGCTGGCCCCCGCCCGACTAGCGGGAGTTTCCACGAGCAGTACTTC.

With respect to this clonotype: A much larger clonotype is one base distant, so this may be a read error. The gene calls are TRBV29-1 and TRBJ2-1; 9 bases align to TRBD2. With 7 bases clipped from V and 12 bases from J, the junction kept 13 bases outside the gene matches. This CDR3 comprises 13 residues. Per germline, CDR1 SQVTM and CDR2 ANQGSEA. DNA of the CDR3: TGCAGCGCCGTGGTACTAGCGGGCGGAGGGCAGTTCTTC. Translated: CSAVVLAGGGQFF.

This clonotype appeared many times. The chain joins TRBV6-1 to TRBJ2-3, with D perhaps matching TRBD1 (6 bases). The CDR3 length is 10 residues. Trimming removed 11 bases at V and 6 bases at J, with 9 bases between. Germline assignment: CDR1 MNHNS and CDR2 SASEGT. The CDR3 nucleotides are TGTGCCTCCAGGGGTGATACGCAGTATTTT. It translates to CASRGDTQYF.

The chain joins TRBV7-2 to TRBJ2-7, with 7 bases matching TRBD2. CDR3 size: 15 residues. CDR1 and CDR2 from the germline V gene are SGHTA and FQGNSA. With V trimmed by 5 bases and J by 2 bases, 9 bases remained unmatched. The CDR3 spells CASSLYLGGAYEQYF. For the CDR3, the DNA is TGTGCCAGCAGCCTTTATTTGGGGGGGGCCTACGAGCAGTACTTC.

This clonotype was counted at least ten times. The chain joins TRBV28 to TRBJ2-7; no clear D gene. CDR3 length: 15 residues. Trimming took off 5 bases at V and 3 bases at J, with 17 bases between the two ends. CDR1 is MDHEN, CDR2 SYDVKM, per germline. DNA for the CDR3: TGTGCCAGCAGTCTCGGGCACCCGGTGATCTACGAGCAGTACTTC. Residues: CASSLGHPVIYEQYF. Full variable domain (outside the CDR3, taken from reference TRBV28 and TRBJ2-7): DVKVTQSSRYLVKRTGEKVFLECVQDMDHENMFWYRQDPGLGLRLIYFSYDVKMKEKGDIPEGYSVSREKKERFSLILESASTNQTSMYLCASSLGHPVIYEQYFGPGTRLTVT.

V is TRBV12-3 or TRBV12-4 and J is TRBJ2-1, with a possible D match to TRBD2 (7 bases). This CDR3 has 17 amino acids. Trimming cost V 2 bases and J 5 bases, with 19 bases left between them. The CDR3 DNA reads as TGTGCCAGCAGTTTAAGGGGAGGGGGGCCCTCTCACAATGAGCAGTTCTTC. Residues: CASSLRGGGPSHNEQFF.

This clonotype showed up many times. The chain recombines TRBV20-1 with TRBJ2-3, with D perhaps being TRBD1 or TRBD2 (6 bases each). The ends were cut back, 3 bases at V and 0 bases at J, with 19 bases in the middle. CDR3 size: 17 residues. CDR1 DFQATT and CDR2 SNEGSKA come from the germline V gene (reference sequence). The CDR3 loop is CSASGSGAATSTDTQYF. The DNA of the CDR3 is TGCAGTGCTAGTGGGTCGGGGGCGGCCACTAGCACAGATACGCAGTATTTT.

This sequence joins TRBV10-3 and TRBJ2-7; 10 bases map to TRBD1. The CDR3 loop spans 13 amino acids. V lost 7 bases to trimming and J lost 7 bases; unmatched junction nucleotides: 7. CDR1 is ENHRY and CDR2 is SYGVKD in the germline V gene. Written as DNA, the CDR3 is TGTGCCATCACCCGGGACAGGGGCCGGGAGCAGTACTTC. Amino acids: CAITRDRGREQYF.

This clonotype was counted ten times or more. The chain recombines TRBV18 with TRBJ1-1; no clear D gene. The CDR3 is 13 residues long. The germline CDR1 and CDR2 sequences are KGHSH and LQKENI. Trimming pared 2 bases from V and 5 bases from J, leaving 9 bases between. The CDR3 protein is CASSPRPGTEAFF. The CDR3 DNA sequence: TGTGCCAGCTCACCAAGGCCCGGAACTGAAGCTTTCTTT.

This clonotype was observed at least ten times. The chain employs TRBV5-5 and TRBJ2-7; 11 bases align to TRBD2. CDR1 and CDR2 (germline): SGHKS, YYEKEE (reference sequence). J lost 6 bases, V lost 4 bases, and 6 bases had no gene match. This CDR3 spans 14 amino acids. CDR3 amino acids: CASSGSGLAGEQYF. CDR3 bases: TGTGCCAGCAGCGGTTCTGGACTAGCGGGCGAGCAGTACTTC.